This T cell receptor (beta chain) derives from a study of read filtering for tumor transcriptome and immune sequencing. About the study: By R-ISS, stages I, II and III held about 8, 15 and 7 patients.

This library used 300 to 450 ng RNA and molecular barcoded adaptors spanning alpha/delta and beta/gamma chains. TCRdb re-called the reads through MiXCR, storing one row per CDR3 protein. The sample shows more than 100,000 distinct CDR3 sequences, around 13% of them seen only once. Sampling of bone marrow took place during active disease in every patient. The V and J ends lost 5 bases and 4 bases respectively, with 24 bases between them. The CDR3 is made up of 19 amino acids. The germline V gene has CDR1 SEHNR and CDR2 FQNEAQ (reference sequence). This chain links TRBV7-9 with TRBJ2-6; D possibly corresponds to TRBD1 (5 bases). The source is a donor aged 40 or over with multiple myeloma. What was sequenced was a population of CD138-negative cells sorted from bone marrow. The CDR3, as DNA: TGTGCCAGCAGCCCGTGGGTCGGGCCAGGGTCGAAAGGGGCCAACGTCCTGACTTTC. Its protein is CASSPWVGPGSKGANVLTF.